This T cell receptor (beta chain) derives from a study of T-cell reconstitution after alpha-beta-depleted transplantation in children. General observations from the study: Surviving recipient T cells and thymic progenitors underlay high day-60 TCRbeta diversity in some patients.

A note on this clonotype: The target antigen is unknown.

Unique molecular identifiers were used in preparing the TCRbeta library. In TCRdb, the PCR reads were re-called with MiXCR into one record per CDR3 protein. The sample consists of just over 950,000 distinct CDR3 sequences, roughly 29% of them appearing once. This CDR3 is 15 amino acids long. V was pared by 0 bases and J by 5 bases, with 14 bases between. The germline CDR1 and CDR2 sequences are DFQATT and SNEGSKA (reference sequence). The J gene is TRBJ2-1, the V gene TRBV20-1; the D gene is possibly TRBD2 (5 bases). The sequence came from a boy younger than two who had a stem cell transplant for SCID, so the T cells may come from the graft donor. The specimen comprised PBMCs, mostly from graft donor cells, sampled 360 days after TCRalphabeta/CD19-depleted stem cell transplant. CDR3 protein: CSARDLRRTDNEQFF. CDR3 bases: TGCAGTGCTAGAGATCTGCGGAGGACCGACAATGAGCAGTTCTTC.